These T cell receptor beta chains were read from a single sample in a study of CD8+CD57+ T cells in acquired aplastic anemia. TCRdb re-analysed the reads in MiXCR, keeping a single row per CDR3 protein. The table shows 150,000 or so distinct CDR3 sequences, with around 48% occurring only once. The material sequenced was sorted CD4+, CD8+, or CD8+CD57+ T cells (not recorded which) from PBMCs. These receptors were obtained from a human donor with aplastic anemia. CDR3s include the opening cysteine and the closing phenylalanine or tryptophan. Fields, in order: V gene, J gene, CDR3 protein.

TRBV29-1,TRBJ1-5,CSVAAGGNQPQHF
TRBV20-1,TRBJ2-7,CSAKEGPRVGEQYF
TRBV7-3,TRBJ1-2,CASSADGNYGYTF
TRBV2,TRBJ2-7,CASRQGAAYEQYF
TRBV9,TRBJ1-2,CASSGGTGGNYGYTF
TRBV2,TRBJ2-4,CASSEGPGNQGLAKNIQYF
TRBV9,TRBJ2-5,CASSTGTREGETQYF
TRBV20-1,TRBJ2-1,CSARGLVSYNEQFF
TRBV28,TRBJ1-4,CASRDTSTNEKLFF
TRBV20-1,TRBJ1-1,CSARDWQGMNTEAFF
TRBV7-8,TRBJ2-3,CASSLWPNEDTQYF
TRBV10-3,TRBJ1-5,CAISDPNQPQHF
TRBV6-1,TRBJ1-2,CASSEDWTVHGYTF
TRBV5-1,TRBJ2-7,CASSGTGPDGEQYF
TRBV6-5,TRBJ2-5,CASSYLFPGSLYQETQYF
TRBV4-1,TRBJ1-2,CASSQDLRGGYTF
TRBV2,TRBJ2-7,CASSKNYEQYF
TRBV2,TRBJ1-5,CASSDPLSPQHF
TRBV6-1,TRBJ1-3,CASSENGTPPSVGNTIYF
TRBV20-1,TRBJ2-7,CSARDAGPYEQYF
TRBV6-5,TRBJ1-1,CASSYRGLGAFF
TRBV24-1,TRBJ2-3,CATSDPGTSGITNTQYF